This TCR beta chain was sequenced during a study of blood T cell repertoires in COVID-19. For the study at large: T cells, B-cell-depleted T cells, or PBMCs provided the cDNA or gDNA that served as material.

Self-reported history from a screening survey and questionnaire set each donor's cohort. Per the study methods: Amplified reference gene primers provided the basis for estimating nucleated cell counts. Sequencing was performed with immunoSEQ multiplex PCR; in TCRdb, only in-frame clones are kept and a portion is missing. That table gives V, J and clone size, and the DNA gave D and trimming. The profile shows 90,000 to 120,000 clones, 65% to 90% of them singletons. CDR3 size: 16 residues. The ends lost 1 base at V and 3 bases at J; junction bases unmatched: 4. The germline CDR1 and CDR2 sequences are LGHDT and YNNKEL (reference sequence).

The sequence came from a woman aged 50 to 65 who had recovered from COVID-19. This sequence joins TRBV3-1 (or the pseudogene TRBV3-2) and TRBJ2-3, with 10 bases identical to TRBD2. Material: PBMCs or T cells enriched from blood (not recorded which). CDR3 nucleotides: TGTGCCAGCAGCCAAGTGAGTAGCGGGGGGACAGATACGCAGTATTTT. This sequence encodes CASSQVSSGGTDTQYF.